The 18 T cell receptor beta chains below were found in one sample sequenced in a study of vaccination and CD4 T cells after COVID-19. Indicated treatment: 10-day PBMC culture with coronavirus spike peptide pools or control peptides (ViraFEST assay). The unexposed donor gave CD4+ T cells before the COVID-19 pandemic (2011-2018). The Oncomine TCR Beta short-read assay generated sequence data from the DNA of cultured CD4+ T cells. TCRdb reanalysed the PCR reads using MiXCR and keeps one entry per CDR3 protein. Among fewer than 9,000 distinct CDR3 sequences listed, roughly 29% were seen once. Their antigens remain unidentified. The sequenced sample was CD4+ T cells from blood, cultured in vitro. These receptors were obtained from a human donor in good health.

This clonotype was found a few times. J is TRBJ2-3 and V is TRBV10-3; the D gene could be TRBD1 or TRBD2 (6 bases each). The CDR3 spans 14 residues. V was trimmed by 6 bases and J by 3 bases, leaving 13 bases between them. Germline CDR1 and CDR2: ENHRY and SYGVKD. The chain's CDR3 is CAISRGGLTDTQYF. Here the CDR3 DNA reads TGTGCCATCAGCCGAGGGGGGTTGACAGATACGCAGTATTTT.

The chain employs TRBV12-3 or TRBV12-4 and TRBJ1-2; a weak D match, TRBD1 (5 bases). V was trimmed by 3 bases and J by 5 bases, leaving 16 bases between them. The length of the CDR3 is 15 residues. The CDR3 spells CASSLRQGLGYGYTF. In DNA form, the CDR3 reads TGTGCCAGCAGTTTGCGCCAGGGTTTAGGGTATGGCTACACCTTC.

V and J are TRBV6-1 and TRBJ2-7; weak D call: TRBD1 (5 bases). CDR3 length: 14 amino acids. The germline V and J ends were trimmed by 3 bases and 6 bases, with 15 bases remaining between them. Germline V gene lookup returns CDR1 MNHNS and CDR2 SASEGT. CDR3 DNA: TGTGCCAGCAGTGATCCCCGGCAGGGCTCCGAGCAGTACTTC. Amino acids: CASSDPRQGSEQYF.

This clonotype was seen a few times. The chain links TRBV20-1 to TRBJ1-1; maybe TRBD1 (6 bases). Trimming removed 6 bases from V and 3 bases from J, with 11 bases in between. This CDR3 contains 12 residues. CDR1 is DFQATT, CDR2 SNEGSKA, per germline (reference sequence). CDR3 DNA sequence: TGCAGTGCCGGGAAGGGGGACACTGAAGCTTTCTTT. Translating gives CSAGKGDTEAFF.

This clonotype was seen a handful of times. The V call is TRBV9, the J call TRBJ2-7; D may match TRBD1 or TRBD2 (5 bases each). The CDR3 has 14 residues. Germline CDR1 and CDR2: SGDLS and YYNGEE. Trimming left V 4 bases short and J 2 bases short, with 13 bases between. The CDR3: CASSPSGAPYEQYF. DNA of the CDR3: TGTGCCAGCAGCCCCTCCGGGGCGCCCTACGAGCAGTACTTC.

The chain links TRBV2 to TRBJ2-3, with D possibly being TRBD2 (6 bases). Germline V lookup: CDR1 SNHLY, CDR2 FYNNEI. Trimming removed 4 bases from V and 2 bases from J, with 13 bases in between. The CDR3 has 15 residues. The CDR3 here is CASSARRGNTDTQYF. CDR3 sequence (DNA): TGTGCCAGCAGTGCCCGCCGGGGGAACACAGATACGCAGTATTTT.

The chain uses TRBV20-1 and TRBJ2-2; D is perhaps TRBD2 (7 bases). V gave up 4 bases and J gave up 6 bases, with 15 bases separating them. Per the germline V gene, CDR1 is DFQATT and CDR2 is SNEGSKA (reference sequence). CDR3 length equals 14 residues. The CDR3 loop reads CSAKGGSPSGELFF. In DNA form, the CDR3 reads TGCAGTGCTAAGGGGGGGTCCCCGTCCGGGGAGCTGTTTTTT.

V gene TRBV19 combines with J gene TRBJ2-2; no clear D. The germline V and J ends were trimmed by 7 bases and 7 bases, with 13 bases remaining between them. CDR1 is LNHDA, CDR2 SQIVND, per germline (reference sequence). CDR3 length equals 13 residues. CDR3 sequence (DNA): TGTGCCAGTACCGAAGCCCGCGTCGGGGAGCTGTTTTTT. Translation gives CASTEARVGELFF.

V gene TRBV20-1 combines with J gene TRBJ2-1; a weak D match, TRBD1 (6 bases). CDR3 size: 15 residues. The germline gives CDR1 DFQATT, CDR2 SNEGSKA (reference sequence). Trimming cost V 6 bases and J 5 bases, with 20 bases left between them. The DNA for the CDR3 is TGCAGTGCGAGTTCCGGGACACGCGTCCACAATGAGCAGTTCTTC. Translated, it gives CSASSGTRVHNEQFF.

The rearrangement links TRBV10-1 to TRBJ1-1; D remains unclear. The CDR3 sequence is 16 residues long. In germline, CDR1 is WNHNN, CDR2 SYGVQD (reference sequence). Trimming removed 0 bases at V and 5 bases at J, with 16 bases between. The CDR3 DNA is TGCGCCAGCAGTGAGTCGAGGGTCCTCCTGGGGACTGAAGCTTTCTTT. This gives the protein CASSESRVLLGTEAFF.

The V call is TRBV7-9, the J call TRBJ1-5, with D perhaps TRBD1 (6 bases). The CDR3 has 16 residues. Germline V lookup: CDR1 SEHNR, CDR2 FQNEAQ (reference sequence). V dropped 2 bases and J dropped 4 bases, with 15 bases sitting between them. The DNA for the CDR3 is TGTGCCAGCAGCTTAATCTCAGGGGAAGGGAATCAGCCCCAGCATTTT. Translation gives CASSLISGEGNQPQHF.

This chain connects TRBV27 to TRBJ1-2, with a tentative D call TRBD1 (5 bases). CDR3 size: 14 residues. Germline CDR1 and CDR2: MNHEY and SMNVEV (reference sequence). Trimming shortened V by 2 bases and J by 2 bases, and 9 bases separated the two germline ends. The CDR3: CASSLNRQNYGYTF. CDR3 nucleotides: TGTGCCAGCAGTTTAAACCGACAGAACTATGGCTACACCTTC.

The rearrangement links TRBV7-9 to TRBJ2-3; 11 bases agree with TRBD2. The CDR3 extends over 14 amino acids. Germline V gene sequence: CDR1 SEHNR, CDR2 FQNEAQ (reference sequence). The junction had 2 bases not matched to a gene; V was cut back by 5 bases and J by 4 bases. The CDR3 loop is CASSRSGGADTQYF. The CDR3, as DNA: TGTGCCAGCAGCCGTAGCGGGGGGGCAGATACGCAGTATTTT.

J is TRBJ1-2 and V is TRBV6-1; 8 nucleotides agree with TRBD1. CDR1 and CDR2 (germline): MNHNS, SASEGT. This CDR3 comprises 15 residues. V was pared by 2 bases and J by 5 bases, with 7 bases of the junction left unmatched. CDR3 nucleotides: TGTGCCAGCAGTGAAAAAATCGACAGGGGTTATGGCTACACCTTC. This sequence encodes CASSEKIDRGYGYTF.

The chain recombines TRBV6-1 with TRBJ2-3; TRBD1 matches at 7 bases. CDR1 is MNHNS and CDR2 is SASEGT in the germline V gene. J lost 5 bases, V lost 7 bases, and 12 bases had no gene match. The CDR3 loop spans 15 amino acids. CDR3 nucleotides: TGTGCCAGCATGCCGACTCCCCAGGGGGTAGATACGCAGTATTTT. Translation gives CASMPTPQGVDTQYF.

In its sample, this clonotype was seen a few times. The chain uses TRBV7-3 and TRBJ1-1, with a tentative D call TRBD1 (6 bases). The CDR3 covers 12 residues. Germline V gene data show CDR1 as SGHTA and CDR2 as FQGTGA. Trimming took 4 bases from V and 4 from J, leaving 7 bases between them. Here the CDR3 DNA reads TGTGCCAGCAGCTCAGGGGCCACTGAAGCTTTCTTT. Protein product: CASSSGATEAFF. Filled out from reference TRBV7-3 and TRBJ1-1, the complete variable domain reads GAGVSQTPSNKVTEKGKYVELRCDPISGHTALYWYRQSLGQGPEFLIYFQGTGAADDSGLPNDRFFAVRPEGSVSTLKIQRTERGDSAVYLCASSSGATEAFFGQGTRLTVV.

The J gene is TRBJ2-7, the V gene TRBV20-1; tentative D call: TRBD1 (8 bases). Germline CDR1 and CDR2: DFQATT and SNEGSKA (reference sequence). V lost 2 bases, J lost 0 bases, and 29 bases lay in between. The CDR3 spans 20 residues. The CDR3 spells CSARYPTAGGGGGNSYEQYF. The CDR3 DNA sequence: TGCAGTGCTAGATATCCGACGGCAGGGGGCGGCGGGGGTAACTCCTACGAGCAGTACTTC.

Here the CDR3 reads CASSVEWALGTQYF. The DNA for the CDR3 is TGTGCCAGCAGCGTAGAGTGGGCTCTCGGGACCCAGTACTTC. V gene TRBV9 combines with J gene TRBJ2-5; D gene unclear. The CDR3 runs 14 residues. CDR1 is SGDLS, CDR2 YYNGEE, per germline. With 0 bases removed from V and 7 bases from J, the gap between germline ends came to 13 bases.